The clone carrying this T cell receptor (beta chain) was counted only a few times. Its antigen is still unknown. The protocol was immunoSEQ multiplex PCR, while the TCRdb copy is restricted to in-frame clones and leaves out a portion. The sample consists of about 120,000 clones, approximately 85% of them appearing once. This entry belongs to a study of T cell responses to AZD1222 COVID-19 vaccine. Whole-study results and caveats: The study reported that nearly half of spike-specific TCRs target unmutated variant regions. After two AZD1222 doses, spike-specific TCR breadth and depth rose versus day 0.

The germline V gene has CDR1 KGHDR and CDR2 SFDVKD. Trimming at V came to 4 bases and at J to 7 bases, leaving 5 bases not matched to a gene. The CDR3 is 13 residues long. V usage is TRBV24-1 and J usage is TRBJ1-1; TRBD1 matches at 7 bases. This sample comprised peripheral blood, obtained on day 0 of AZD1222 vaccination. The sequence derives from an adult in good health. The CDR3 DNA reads TGTGCCACCAGTGAGACAGGGAAAAGTGAAGCTTTCTTT. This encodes CATSETGKSEAFF.